These T cell receptor beta chains were read from a single sample in a study of blood T cell repertoires in COVID-19. The assay was immunoSEQ multiplex PCR, and TCRdb's table has in-frame clones only and misses some. Of over 55,000 clones in the sample, more than 80% were seen once. The sample comprised PBMCs or T cells enriched from blood (not recorded which). These receptors were obtained from a woman between 35 and 50 years old with acute COVID-19. Both conserved end residues are part of each CDR3. A D gene is named only where the DNA matches it firmly. For some rows the clone size is stated as once, few or many, or as a class when expanded; others skip it.

>-|TRBJ2-3|TRBV5-1|-
TGCGCCAGCAGCTTGCGCGGGACGGTTATAGATACGCAGTATTTT
CASSLRGTVIDTQYF
>once|TRBJ1-5|TRBV3-1/TRBV3-2|-
TGTGCCAGCAGTCGGGATGTTAATCAGCCCCAGCATTTT
CASSRDVNQPQHF
>few|TRBJ2-7|TRBV6-6|TRBD1
TGTGCCAGCAGTTACCAGGACAGGGCTGGCTACGAGCAGTACTTC
CASSYQDRAGYEQYF
>-|TRBJ1-4|TRBV6-4|-
TGTGCCAGCAGTCCACAGGGCGGTATCGTTGGCGAAAAACTGTTTTTT
CASSPQGGIVGEKLFF
>once|TRBJ2-2|TRBV28|-
TGTGCCAGCAGTCCCACCAGGGAGGCCGGGGAGCTGTTTTTT
CASSPTREAGELFF
>-|TRBJ2-3|TRBV29-1|-
TGCAGCGTTAACCTAGCTAGCACAGATACGCAGTATTTT
CSVNLASTDTQYF
>-|TRBJ2-3|TRBV5-1|-
TGCGCCAGCAACCCTTTAGCTACAAGCACAGATACGCAGTATTTT
CASNPLATSTDTQYF
>-|TRBJ2-5|TRBV3-1/TRBV3-2|TRBD1
TGTGCCAGCAGCCAATCGGACAGGAGGTACCAAGAGACCCAGTACTTC
CASSQSDRRYQETQYF
>-|TRBJ2-5|TRBV19|TRBD1
TGTGCCAGTAGTCCTCTCCTTGGGACAGGGGGCCGGGAGACCCAGTACTTC
CASSPLLGTGGRETQYF
>-|TRBJ2-1|TRBV5-1|-
TGCGCCAGCAGCTTTTCTAGGCCTTGGTTAGGCAATGAGCAGTTCTTC
CASSFSRPWLGNEQFF
>-|TRBJ1-4|TRBV18|-
TGTGCCAGCTCACCTTTCGACAACGAAAAACTGTTTTTT
CASSPFDNEKLFF
>-|TRBJ1-4|TRBV6-5|-
TGTGCTGGGAGGGGGAGCAAGAATGAAAAACTGTTTTTT
CAGRGSKNEKLFF
>-|TRBJ2-1|TRBV2|TRBD2
TGTGCCAGCAGCGGACTAGCGGGGGAGGAGCAGTTCTTC
CASSGLAGEEQFF
>-|TRBJ2-5|TRBV19|TRBD2
TGTGCCAGTATCCGGCCAGCGGGGGCCCCCCAAGAGACCCAGTACTTC
CASIRPAGAPQETQYF
>few|TRBJ1-3|TRBV9|-
TGTGCCAGCAGCGTATCCTACAACACCATATATTTT
CASSVSYNTIYF
>-|TRBJ2-1|TRBV7-2|-
TGTGCCAGCAGCTTAGTTGCGGGGGACAGGAATGAGCAGTTCTTC
CASSLVAGDRNEQFF
>once|TRBJ2-4|TRBV4-2|TRBD1
TGTGCCAGCAGCCCCGGACAGGAAAACATTCAGTACTTC
CASSPGQENIQYF
>-|TRBJ2-1|TRBV2|TRBD2
TGTGCCAGCAGAAGCGGGGGGGACTACAATGAGCAGTTCTTC
CASRSGGDYNEQFF
>-|TRBJ1-5|TRBV5-6|-
TGTGCCAGCAGCTTTGGGGCAGGTCGGAGCAATCAGCCCCAGCATTTT
CASSFGAGRSNQPQHF
>-|TRBJ2-7|TRBV18|-
TGTGCCAGCCAACCAACGACAGGAACCTACGAGCAGTACTTC
CASQPTTGTYEQYF
>-|TRBJ2-4|TRBV9|TRBD1
TGTGCCAGCAGCGTCCCACAGGGGGCCATCATACTAGCCAAAAACATTCAGTACTTC
CASSVPQGAIILAKNIQYF
>-|TRBJ1-2|TRBV5-1|TRBD1
TGCGCCAGCAGACAGGGGGTTAACTATGGCTACACCTTC
CASRQGVNYGYTF
>few|TRBJ2-7|TRBV28|-
TGTGCCAGCAGTTTATCGCAGGGTGGTGGTGTTTACGAGCAGTACTTC
CASSLSQGGGVYEQYF
>few|TRBJ2-5|TRBV29-1|-
TGCAGCGTTGAATGGGGCGGATTAACCCAGTACTTC
CSVEWGGLTQYF
>-|TRBJ2-7|TRBV7-2|TRBD1
TGTGCCAGCAGTTCTGACAGGGGGCGGGCGCAGTACTTC
CASSSDRGRAQYF
>-|TRBJ2-1|TRBV3-1/TRBV3-2|-
TGTGCCAGCAGCCAAGATCACGGGAGCAACAATGAGCAGTTCTTC
CASSQDHGSNNEQFF
>-|TRBJ2-3|TRBV23-1|TRBD1
TGCGCCAGCAGTCAATCGCTGACAGGGTACCCACAAGATACGCAGTATTTT
CASSQSLTGYPQDTQYF
>-|TRBJ1-3|TRBV27|-
TGTGCCAGCACCTCCACAGCTGCGGGAAACACCATATATTTT
CASTSTAAGNTIYF
>-|TRBJ1-1|TRBV5-6|-
TGTGCCAGCAGCTCCTCTAGCCTCGGACTGCTTGAAGCTTTCTTT
CASSSSSLGLLEAFF
>once|TRBJ2-2|TRBV18|-
TGTGCCAGCCAAAACAGGGAAGACGGGGAGCTGTTTTTT
CASQNREDGELFF
>-|TRBJ2-5|TRBV2|TRBD2
TGTGCCAGTTGGACTAGCGGGGGGGCAGGAGAGACCCAGTACTTC
CASWTSGGAGETQYF
>-|TRBJ2-3|TRBV7-3|-
TGTGCCAGCAGCTTCACGGGGTACACAGATACGCAGTATTTT
CASSFTGYTDTQYF
>-|TRBJ1-3|TRBV5-4|-
TGTGCCAGCAGGCGGGGGTTACAAGGAAACACCATATATTTT
CASRRGLQGNTIYF
>-|TRBJ1-6|TRBV10-3|-
TGTGCCATCTCAAGGGAGTCCTCCTATAATTCACCCCTCCACTTT
CAISRESSYNSPLHF
>-|TRBJ1-6|TRBV6-2/TRBV6-3|-
TGTGCCAGCAGTTACGCAGGAACCTATAATTCACCCCTCCACTTT
CASSYAGTYNSPLHF
>-|TRBJ1-5|TRBV7-9|TRBD1
TGTGCCAGCAGCTTTTCAGGACAGGCGGGCCAGCCCCAGCATTTT
CASSFSGQAGQPQHF
>-|TRBJ2-7|TRBV25-1|-
TGTGCCAGCCAAGCTTTCTACGAGCAGTACTTC
CASQAFYEQYF
>-|TRBJ1-1|TRBV29-1|TRBD1
TGCAGCGCCGACAGGGATATGAACACTGAAGCTTTCTTT
CSADRDMNTEAFF
>-|TRBJ2-1|TRBV28|TRBD1
TGTGCCAGCCACCTCGGGACAGGGGGCTATGAGCAGTTCTTC
CASHLGTGGYEQFF
>-|TRBJ1-2|TRBV5-4|-
TGTGCCAGCAGCCTTCCGGACAGAAACTATGGCTACACCTTC
CASSLPDRNYGYTF
>-|TRBJ2-1|TRBV2|TRBD2
TGTGCCAGCAGTGAATCGGGACTAGCGGGGACCAATGAGCAGTTCTTC
CASSESGLAGTNEQFF
>few|TRBJ1-2|TRBV6-5|-
TGTGCCAGCGGACAGCCACAAGTGATAAACTATGGCTACACCTTC
CASGQPQVINYGYTF
>-|TRBJ1-6|TRBV7-8|TRBD1
TGTGCCAGCAGCCACCGACAGGGACAGGGCGCGCCCTCCTATAATTCACCCCTCCACTTT
CASSHRQGQGAPSYNSPLHF
>-|TRBJ2-3|TRBV19|TRBD1
TGTGCCAGTAGGAACATACCGGGACAGGGTGCCAAGGGGAGCACAGATACGCAGTATTTT
CASRNIPGQGAKGSTDTQYF
>-|TRBJ1-4|TRBV5-1|TRBD1
TGCGCCAGCAGCCCCTGGACAGGGAATGAAAAACTGTTTTTT
CASSPWTGNEKLFF
>-|TRBJ2-3|TRBV2|-
TGTGCCAGCGACAGAGACACAGATACGCAGTATTTT
CASDRDTDTQYF
>-|TRBJ2-7|TRBV7-3|TRBD1
TGTGCCAGCAGCCCGCAGGGGGCGCGGGACGAGCAGTACTTC
CASSPQGARDEQYF
>-|TRBJ2-7|TRBV15|-
TGTGCCACCAGCAGAGGTCTCCGACAGGCAATTACTTCCTACGAGCAGTACTTC
CATSRGLRQAITSYEQYF